The present TCR beta chain was sequenced within a study of blood T cell repertoires in COVID-19 (dated by TCRdb to about 2020). Study-wide context: The collaborator samples originated in the United States, Italy and Spain and spanned the acute and convalescent phases of COVID-19. The prospective study material was composed of cDNA or gDNA derived from T cells, B-cell-depleted T cells, or PBMCs. Subjects who had been exposed to COVID-19, were actively infected with it, or had recovered from it provided the deeply sampled blood TCRbeta repertoires that made up the dataset. The repertoires were made available in a free public database intended to serve as a resource for research on the immune response to SARS-CoV-2. The samples were drawn from two sources: the first 160 participants of the ongoing ImmuneRACE study, and over 950 subjects contributed by 6 global collaborators. Nearly every sample came with metadata listing a de-identified subject ID, COVID-19 status, age in years and sex. HLA class I and class II types, where available, came from metadata supplied by the sample provider rather than from assay-based typing. What the study reported, not specific to this receptor: The amount of clinical and demographic metadata varied by source and participant and was provided uncurated.

Comment on this clone: No antigen is known for it. Per-base quality was not reported, and no clone a single base away is much larger than it.

The CDR3 contains 15 residues, cysteine and phenylalanine counted. Just the 45-base CDR3 DNA is kept, in frame starting at base 1. According to the germline V gene, CDR1 reads MNHEY and CDR2 reads SVGAGI. The junction carries 16 bases between V and J, which are trimmed by 6 bases and 7 bases respectively. The immunoSEQ Assay, a bias-controlled multiplex PCR, was used to amplify TCRbeta CDR3 regions from genomic DNA. The authors' analysis ran thus. Nucleated cell counts per sample were estimated from amplification of reference gene primers within the assay. Sequence reads were collapsed and filtered to measure the absolute abundance of every unique TCRbeta CDR3 rearrangement. Productive Simpson clonality was computed per sample as the square root of Simpson's diversity index over productive rearrangements. As stored in TCRdb, this immuneACCESS dataset retains in-frame rearrangements with V and J assigned. A fraction of the clones does not appear; measured against another copy, unresolved V genes explain less than half of the discrepancy, and the remainder lacks a known reason. V and J calls plus clone size are reproduced from that table; the DNA served to infer D and trimming. This sample comprises under 130,000 clones, roughly nine tenths of them detected only once. The biggest ten clones account for 17% of the sample.

Each collaborating institution followed its own protocols to collect whole blood in K2EDTA tubes. For TCRbeta analysis, collaborators shipped samples as frozen whole blood, isolated PBMCs, or DNA extracted from either of those sample types. The chain is encoded by TRBV6-5 joined to TRBJ1-6; the D segment cannot be called with confidence. This TCR derives from a woman of 80 years or more in a cohort sampled during active COVID-19. Sequencing input: peripheral blood. CDR3 reads: CASRRGNDWNSPLHF. The nucleotide sequence reads as follows: TGTGCCAGCAGGCGAGGTAATGATTGGAATTCACCCCTCCACTTT.